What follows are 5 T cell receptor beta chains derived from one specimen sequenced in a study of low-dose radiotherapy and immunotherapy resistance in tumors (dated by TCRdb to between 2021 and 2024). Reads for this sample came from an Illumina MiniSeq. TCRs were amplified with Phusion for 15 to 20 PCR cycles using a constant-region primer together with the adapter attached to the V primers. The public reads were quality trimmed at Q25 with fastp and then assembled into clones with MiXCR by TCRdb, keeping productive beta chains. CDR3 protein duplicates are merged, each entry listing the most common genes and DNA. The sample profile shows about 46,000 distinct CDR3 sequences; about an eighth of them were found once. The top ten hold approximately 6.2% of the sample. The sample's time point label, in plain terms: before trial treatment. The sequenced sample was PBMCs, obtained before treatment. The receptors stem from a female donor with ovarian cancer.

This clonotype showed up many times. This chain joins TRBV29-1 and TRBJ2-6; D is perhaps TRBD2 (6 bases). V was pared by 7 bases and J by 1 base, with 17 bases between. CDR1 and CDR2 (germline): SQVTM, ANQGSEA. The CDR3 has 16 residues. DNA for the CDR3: TGCAGCGCCTGGGACGGCGCGGGGTCTGGGGCCAACGTCCTGACTTTC. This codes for CSAWDGAGSGANVLTF.

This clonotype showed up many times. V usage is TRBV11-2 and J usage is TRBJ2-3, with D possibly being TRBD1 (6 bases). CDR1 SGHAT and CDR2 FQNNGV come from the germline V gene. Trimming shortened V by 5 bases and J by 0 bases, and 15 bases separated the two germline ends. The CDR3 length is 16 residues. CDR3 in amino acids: CASSQALTGSTDTQYF. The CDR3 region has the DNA TGTGCCAGCAGCCAGGCACTTACAGGGAGCACAGATACGCAGTATTTT.

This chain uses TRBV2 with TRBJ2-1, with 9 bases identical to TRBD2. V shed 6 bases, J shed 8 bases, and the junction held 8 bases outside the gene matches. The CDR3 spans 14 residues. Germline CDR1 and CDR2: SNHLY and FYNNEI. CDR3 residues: CASRRGGGIDEQFF. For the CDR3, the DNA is TGTGCCAGCAGGCGGGGGGGCGGGATAGATGAGCAGTTCTTC.

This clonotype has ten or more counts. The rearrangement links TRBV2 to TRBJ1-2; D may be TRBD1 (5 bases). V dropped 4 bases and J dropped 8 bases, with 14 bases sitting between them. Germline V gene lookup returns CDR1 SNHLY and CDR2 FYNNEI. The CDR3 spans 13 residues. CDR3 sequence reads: CASSAGTLRGYTF. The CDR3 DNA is TGTGCCAGCAGTGCCGGGACTTTGAGGGGCTACACCTTC.

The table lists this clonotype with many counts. CDR3 residues: CASRPGGTDTQYF. The DNA for the CDR3 is TGTGCCAGCAGACCCGGGGGGACAGATACGCAGTATTTT. J is TRBJ2-3 and V is TRBV9; 7 bases align to TRBD2. V gave up 5 bases and J gave up 3 bases; unmatched junction bases: 3. Germline assignment: CDR1 SGDLS and CDR2 YYNGEE. This CDR3 comprises 13 residues.